This entry is about one TCR beta chain. Its antigen is not identified. Vbeta (60) and Jbeta (13) primers were used in the PCR. As handled by the study authors: The count from a later analysis was some 83 million unique TCR beta chains, some 11 million of them shared. Libraries were prepared by immunoSEQ multiplex PCR; TCRdb keeps only in-frame clonotypes and omits some of them. V, J and clone size are taken as reported in that table, and D and trimming were inferred from the DNA itself. The sample consists of around 150,000 clones, 81% of them appearing once. These data originate in a study of cytomegalovirus exposure and HLA in healthy donors. In the study overall: Tens of millions of unique TCRs, all from HLA-typed donors, were included in an early release of the data.

Points from the study as a whole: Fewer N-insertions than the roughly 630-donor mean were reportedly shown by an Asian-associated ancestry cluster in a later analysis.

The CDR3 has 12 residues. In germline, CDR1 is SGHNT, CDR2 YYREEE (reference sequence). J was trimmed by 9 bases and V by 5 bases; bases with no gene match: 4. The donors gave bone marrow, and they were healthy. What was sequenced was PBMCs. The V gene is TRBV5-4, the J gene TRBJ2-1, with TRBD2 identical over 8 bases. The TCR originated in a woman under 30 in good health and CMV-seronegative. CDR3 in amino acids: CASSLAGREQFF. Written as DNA, the CDR3 is TGTGCCAGCAGTTTAGCGGGACGTGAGCAGTTCTTC.